This is a list of T cell receptor beta chains from one sample in a study of beta chain features in type 1 diabetes. Libraries were prepared by immunoSEQ multiplex PCR; TCRdb keeps only in-frame clonotypes and omits some of them. The profile shows about 710,000 clones, about 14% of them singletons. The sequenced sample was naive CD4+ T cells from blood. The receptors were sampled from a man aged 18 to 35 with type 1 diabetes. CDR3s include the opening cysteine and the closing phenylalanine or tryptophan. The D gene is left open where the match is weak. Only part of the rows carry a size: once, few, many, or a class if the clone is expanded.

J gene: TRBJ2-2; clone size: few; D gene: TRBD1; V gene: TRBV7-9; CDR3 DNA: TGTGCCAGCAGCCTGGGACAGGGGCTGGGAAGCACCGGGGAGCTGTTTTTT; CDR3 protein: CASSLGQGLGSTGELFF
J gene: TRBJ1-2; clone size: few; D gene: NA; V gene: TRBV29-1; CDR3 DNA: TGCAGCGTTGAGACAGGTGGCTATGGCTACACCTTC; CDR3 protein: CSVETGGYGYTF
J gene: TRBJ2-7; clone size: few; D gene: NA; V gene: TRBV2; CDR3 DNA: TGTGCCAGCAGTGTGGGGCAGGGCGGTTACGAGCAGTACTTC; CDR3 protein: CASSVGQGGYEQYF
J gene: TRBJ2-1; clone size: NA; D gene: NA; V gene: TRBV15; CDR3 DNA: TGTGCCACCACTAAAGACAGAGACTCCTACAATGAGCAGTTCTTC; CDR3 protein: CATTKDRDSYNEQFF
J gene: TRBJ2-5; clone size: few; D gene: TRBD2; V gene: TRBV10-3; CDR3 DNA: TGTGCCATCAGCCTAGCGGGGGCACAAGAGACCCAGTACTTC; CDR3 protein: CAISLAGAQETQYF
J gene: TRBJ2-5; clone size: few; D gene: NA; V gene: TRBV28; CDR3 DNA: TGTGCCAGCACCACCCCCCAAGAGACCCAGTACTTC; CDR3 protein: CASTTPQETQYF
J gene: TRBJ1-4; clone size: NA; D gene: NA; V gene: TRBV27; CDR3 DNA: TGTGCCAGCAGTCCAGGCGCAACTAATGAAAAACTGTTTTTT; CDR3 protein: CASSPGATNEKLFF
J gene: TRBJ1-2; clone size: NA; D gene: NA; V gene: TRBV18; CDR3 DNA: TGTGCCACCAGCTCATCGGCCACAGAGGGGTACAACTATGGCTACACCTTC; CDR3 protein: CATSSSATEGYNYGYTF
J gene: TRBJ2-7; clone size: NA; D gene: TRBD1; V gene: TRBV5-1; CDR3 DNA: TGCGCCAGCAACCAGGTAGCCGGGACAGGGGAATACGAGCAGTACTTC; CDR3 protein: CASNQVAGTGEYEQYF
J gene: TRBJ2-2; clone size: few; D gene: TRBD1; V gene: TRBV4-3; CDR3 DNA: TGCGCCAGCAGCCGTAGGACAGGGGCTGACACCGGGGAGCTGTTTTTT; CDR3 protein: CASSRRTGADTGELFF
J gene: TRBJ2-3; clone size: few; D gene: TRBD2; V gene: TRBV7-2; CDR3 DNA: TGTGCCAGCAGCTTTTCGACTAGCGGGGGGTCCACAGATACGCAGTATTTT; CDR3 protein: CASSFSTSGGSTDTQYF
J gene: TRBJ1-2; clone size: NA; D gene: NA; V gene: TRBV5-6; CDR3 DNA: TGTGCCAGCAGCCTCCCGGGACGGTCGGACTATGGCTACACCTTC; CDR3 protein: CASSLPGRSDYGYTF
J gene: TRBJ2-1; clone size: few; D gene: TRBD1; V gene: TRBV6-5; CDR3 DNA: TGTGCCAGCAGTTTCCGGGACAGGCCCTACAATGAGCAGTTCTTC; CDR3 protein: CASSFRDRPYNEQFF
J gene: TRBJ1-4; clone size: NA; D gene: TRBD1; V gene: TRBV14; CDR3 DNA: TGTGCCAGCAGCCAAGGCCGGGACAGGCTGTTTTTT; CDR3 protein: CASSQGRDRLFF
J gene: TRBJ2-5; clone size: few; D gene: TRBD1; V gene: TRBV7-2; CDR3 DNA: TGTGCCAGCAGCTTATACAGGGGACAAGAGACCCAGTACTTC; CDR3 protein: CASSLYRGQETQYF
J gene: TRBJ2-7; clone size: NA; D gene: TRBD1; V gene: TRBV28; CDR3 DNA: TGTGCCAGCAGCGGGACAGGGGGCGGCGAGCAGTACTTC; CDR3 protein: CASSGTGGGEQYF
J gene: TRBJ2-5; clone size: NA; D gene: NA; V gene: TRBV27; CDR3 DNA: TGTGCCAGCAGTTCCGTCTTGAGGGGGGGGATGGAGACCCAGTACTTC; CDR3 protein: CASSSVLRGGMETQYF
J gene: TRBJ2-2; clone size: NA; D gene: TRBD1; V gene: TRBV30; CDR3 DNA: TGTGCCTGGAGCGACAGGGACACCGGGGAGCTGTTTTTT; CDR3 protein: CAWSDRDTGELFF
J gene: TRBJ2-1; clone size: few; D gene: NA; V gene: TRBV28; CDR3 DNA: TGTGCCAGCAGTTTGGCGGGGCGGGGAGATGAGCAGTTCTTC; CDR3 protein: CASSLAGRGDEQFF
J gene: TRBJ1-2; clone size: NA; D gene: NA; V gene: TRBV5-4; CDR3 DNA: TGTGCCAGCAGGGTAGATACTTCCTATGGCTACACCTTC; CDR3 protein: CASRVDTSYGYTF